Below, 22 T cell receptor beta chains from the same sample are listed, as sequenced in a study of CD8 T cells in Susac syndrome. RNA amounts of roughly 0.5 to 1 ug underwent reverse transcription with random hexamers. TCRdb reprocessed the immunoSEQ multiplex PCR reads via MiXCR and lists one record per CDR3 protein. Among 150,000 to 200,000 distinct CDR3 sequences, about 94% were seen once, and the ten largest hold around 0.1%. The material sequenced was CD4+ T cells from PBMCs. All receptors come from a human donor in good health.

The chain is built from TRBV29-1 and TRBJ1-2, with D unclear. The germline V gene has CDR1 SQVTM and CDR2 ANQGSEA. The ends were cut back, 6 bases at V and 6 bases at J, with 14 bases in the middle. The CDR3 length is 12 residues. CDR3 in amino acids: CSVDFPGDGYTF. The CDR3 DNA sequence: TGCAGCGTCGACTTTCCTGGCGATGGCTACACCTTC.

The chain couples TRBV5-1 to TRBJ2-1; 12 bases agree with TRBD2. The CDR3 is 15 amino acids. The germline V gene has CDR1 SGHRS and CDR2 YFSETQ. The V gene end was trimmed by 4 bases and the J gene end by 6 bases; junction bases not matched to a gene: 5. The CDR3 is CASSRLAGEGNEQFF. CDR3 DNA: TGCGCCAGCAGCCGACTAGCGGGGGAGGGCAATGAGCAGTTCTTC.

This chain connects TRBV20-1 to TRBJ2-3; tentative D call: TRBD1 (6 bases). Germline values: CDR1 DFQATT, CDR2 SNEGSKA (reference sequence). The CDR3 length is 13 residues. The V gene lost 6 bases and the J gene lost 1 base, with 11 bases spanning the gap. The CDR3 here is CSALEGGTDTQYF. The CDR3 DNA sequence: TGCAGTGCCCTAGAGGGGGGCACAGATACGCAGTATTTT.

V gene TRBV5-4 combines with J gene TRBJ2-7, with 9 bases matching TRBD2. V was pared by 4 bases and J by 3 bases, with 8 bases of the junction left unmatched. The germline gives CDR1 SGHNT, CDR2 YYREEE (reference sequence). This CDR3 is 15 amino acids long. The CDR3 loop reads CASSGVRRGGYEQYF. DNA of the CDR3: TGTGCCAGCAGCGGAGTGCGGCGGGGGGGCTACGAGCAGTACTTC. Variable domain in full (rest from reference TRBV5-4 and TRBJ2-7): ETGVTQSPTHLIKTRGQQVTLRCSSQSGHNTVSWYQQALGQGPQFIFQYYREEENGRGNFPPRFSGLQFPNYSSELNVNALELDDSALYLCASSGVRRGGYEQYFGPGTRLTVT.

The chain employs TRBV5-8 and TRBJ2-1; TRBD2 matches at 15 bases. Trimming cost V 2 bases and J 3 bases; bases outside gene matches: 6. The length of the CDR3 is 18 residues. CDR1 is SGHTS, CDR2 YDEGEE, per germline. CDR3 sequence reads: CASSLGTSGGPRYNEQFF. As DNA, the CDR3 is TGTGCCAGCAGCTTAGGGACTAGCGGGGGGCCACGCTACAATGAGCAGTTCTTC.

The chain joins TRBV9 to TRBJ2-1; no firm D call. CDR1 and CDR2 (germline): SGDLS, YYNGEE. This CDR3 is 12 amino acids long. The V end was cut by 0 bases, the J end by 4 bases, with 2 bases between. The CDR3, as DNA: TGTGCCAGCAGCGTAGTGTACAATGAGCAGTTCTTC. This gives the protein CASSVVYNEQFF.

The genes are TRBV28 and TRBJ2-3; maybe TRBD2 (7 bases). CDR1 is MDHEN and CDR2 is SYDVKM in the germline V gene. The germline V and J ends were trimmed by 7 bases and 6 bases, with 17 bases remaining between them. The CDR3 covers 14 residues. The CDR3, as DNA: TGTGCCAGCAAAACGGGGGGCGTGACGGATACGCAGTATTTT. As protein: CASKTGGVTDTQYF.

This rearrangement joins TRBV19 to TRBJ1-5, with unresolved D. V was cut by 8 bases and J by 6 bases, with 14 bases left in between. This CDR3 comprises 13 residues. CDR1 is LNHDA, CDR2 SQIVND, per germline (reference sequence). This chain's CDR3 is CASAGGSGQPQHF. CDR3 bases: TGTGCCAGTGCCGGCGGGTCGGGTCAGCCCCAGCATTTT.

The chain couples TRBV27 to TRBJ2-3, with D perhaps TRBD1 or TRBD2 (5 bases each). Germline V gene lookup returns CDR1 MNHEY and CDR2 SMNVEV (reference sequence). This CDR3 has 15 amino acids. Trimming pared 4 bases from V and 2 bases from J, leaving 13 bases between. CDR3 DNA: TGTGCCAGCAGTTCCCGGGACGGAAACACAGATACGCAGTATTTT. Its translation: CASSSRDGNTDTQYF.

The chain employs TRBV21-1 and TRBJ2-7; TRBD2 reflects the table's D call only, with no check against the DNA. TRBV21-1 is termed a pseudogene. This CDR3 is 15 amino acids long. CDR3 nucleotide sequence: TGTGCCAGCAGCAAGGCGGGACTCTGCGCCGACGAGCAGTACTTC. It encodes CASSKAGLCADEQYF.

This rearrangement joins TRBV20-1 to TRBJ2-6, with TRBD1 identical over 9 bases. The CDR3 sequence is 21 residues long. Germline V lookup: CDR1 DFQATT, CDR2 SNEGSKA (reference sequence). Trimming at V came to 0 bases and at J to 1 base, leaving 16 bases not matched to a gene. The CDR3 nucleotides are TGCAGTGCTAGAGATGGAAGACAGGGGGGCGGTTCCAATTCTGGGGCCAACGTCCTGACTTTC. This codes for CSARDGRQGGGSNSGANVLTF.

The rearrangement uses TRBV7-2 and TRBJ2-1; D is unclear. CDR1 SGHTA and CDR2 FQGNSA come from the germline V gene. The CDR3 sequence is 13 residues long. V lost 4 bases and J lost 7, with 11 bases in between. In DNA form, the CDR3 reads TGTGCCAGCAGCTCGCTCCTAGGAAATGAGCAGTTCTTC. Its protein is CASSSLLGNEQFF.

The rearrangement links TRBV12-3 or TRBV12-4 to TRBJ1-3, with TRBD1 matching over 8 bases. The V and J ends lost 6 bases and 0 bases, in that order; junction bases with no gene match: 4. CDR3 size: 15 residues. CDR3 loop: CASRATGVSGNTIYF. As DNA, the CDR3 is TGTGCCAGCAGAGCGACAGGGGTCTCTGGAAACACCATATATTTT.

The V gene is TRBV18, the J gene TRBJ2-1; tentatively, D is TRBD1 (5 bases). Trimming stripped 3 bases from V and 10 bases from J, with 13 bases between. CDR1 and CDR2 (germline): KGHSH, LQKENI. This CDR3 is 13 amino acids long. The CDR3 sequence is CASSPSTPGEQFF. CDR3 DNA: TGTGCCAGCTCACCGAGCACCCCAGGGGAGCAGTTCTTC.

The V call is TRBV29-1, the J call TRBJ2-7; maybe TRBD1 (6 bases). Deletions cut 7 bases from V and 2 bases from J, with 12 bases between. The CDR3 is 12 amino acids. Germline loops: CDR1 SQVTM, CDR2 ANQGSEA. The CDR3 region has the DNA TGCAGCGCCCGGGACACCGCCTACGAGCAGTACTTC. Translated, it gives CSARDTAYEQYF.

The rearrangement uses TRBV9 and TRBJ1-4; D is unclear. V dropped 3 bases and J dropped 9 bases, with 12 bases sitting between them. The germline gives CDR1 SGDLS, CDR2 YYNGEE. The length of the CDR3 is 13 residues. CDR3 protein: CASSANGRKKLFF. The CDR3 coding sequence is TGTGCCAGCAGCGCGAACGGACGGAAAAAACTGTTTTTT.

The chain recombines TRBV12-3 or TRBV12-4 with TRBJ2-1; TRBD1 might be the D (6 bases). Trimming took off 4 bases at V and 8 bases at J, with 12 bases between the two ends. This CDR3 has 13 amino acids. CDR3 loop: CASSSNRVYEQFF. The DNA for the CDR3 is TGTGCCAGCAGTTCCAACAGGGTCTATGAGCAGTTCTTC.

CDR3 amino acids: CASSRLTGKVTEAFF. Here the CDR3 DNA reads TGTGCCAGCAGTCGACTGACAGGGAAAGTCACTGAAGCTTTCTTT. The chain combines TRBV6-5 with TRBJ1-1; 7 bases are shared with TRBD1. Unmatched junction bases numbered 10, after V lost 5 bases and J lost 4 bases. CDR1 MNHEY and CDR2 SVGAGI come from the germline V gene. CDR3 size: 15 residues.

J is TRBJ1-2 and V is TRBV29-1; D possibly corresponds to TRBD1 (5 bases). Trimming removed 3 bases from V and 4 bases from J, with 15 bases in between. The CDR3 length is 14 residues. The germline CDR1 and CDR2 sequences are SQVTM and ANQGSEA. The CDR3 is CSVEKSFQGYGYTF. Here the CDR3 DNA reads TGCAGCGTTGAGAAAAGCTTCCAGGGCTATGGCTACACCTTC.

The CDR3 region is CASSSIARDSPLHF. CDR3 nucleotides: TGTGCCAGCAGCTCTATAGCCCGGGATTCACCCCTCCACTTT. This sequence joins TRBV3-1 and TRBJ1-6, with no clear D. With 5 bases removed from V and 8 bases from J, the gap between germline ends came to 13 bases. The CDR3 has 14 residues. Germline values: CDR1 LGHDT, CDR2 YNNKEL (reference sequence).

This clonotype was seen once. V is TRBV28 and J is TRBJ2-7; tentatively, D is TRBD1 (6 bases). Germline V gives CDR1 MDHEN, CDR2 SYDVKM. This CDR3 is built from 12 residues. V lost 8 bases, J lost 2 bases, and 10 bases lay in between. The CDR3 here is CASGQTTYEQYF. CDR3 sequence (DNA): TGTGCCAGCGGACAGACCACCTACGAGCAGTACTTC.

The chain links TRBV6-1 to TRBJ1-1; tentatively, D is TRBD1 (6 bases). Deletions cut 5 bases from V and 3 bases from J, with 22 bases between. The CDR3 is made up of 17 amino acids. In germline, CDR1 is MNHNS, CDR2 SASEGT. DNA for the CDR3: TGTGCCAGCAGTCCCCCGGGGGCCCTGGGGTCCTACACTGAAGCTTTCTTT. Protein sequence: CASSPPGALGSYTEAFF.